This is a list of T cell receptor beta chains from one sample in a study of shared clonotypes between healthy human individuals. TCRdb's table, derived via immunoSEQ multiplex PCR, lists solely in-frame clones and lacks some. The repertoire has 2.3 million or so clones, just over 90% of them found once; the top ten carry 0.39%. Specimen: naive CD4+ T cells from PBMCs. All receptors come from a man aged 18 to 29 in good health. Some clones in this sample may be carry-over from other donors' samples. Each CDR3 is given with its conserved first and last residue. D genes are given only for firm matches. Only part of the rows carry a size: once, few, many, or a class if the clone is expanded.

>TRBJ2-1|TRBV10-2|TRBD1|once
CASTGQHYNEQFF
TGCGCCAGCACGGGACAGCACTACAATGAGCAGTTCTTC
>TRBJ2-7|TRBV2|TRBD2|-
CASSVSGAYSYEQYF
TGTGCCAGCAGTGTGAGCGGGGCCTACTCCTACGAGCAGTACTTC
>TRBJ2-1|TRBV11-3|-|-
CASSLRSGAYNEQFF
TGTGCCAGCAGCTTAAGGTCGGGGGCCTACAATGAGCAGTTCTTC
>TRBJ1-4|TRBV5-1|-|-
CASSVATGRNEKLFF
TGCGCCAGCAGTGTCGCTACAGGGAGGAATGAAAAACTGTTTTTT
>TRBJ2-7|TRBV28|-|-
CASSSVDSSYEQYF
TGTGCCAGCAGCTCCGTGGACAGCTCCTACGAGCAGTACTTC
>TRBJ2-1|TRBV7-3|-|-
CASSLSRNNEQFF
TGTGCCAGCAGCTTATCAAGGAACAATGAGCAGTTCTTC
>TRBJ1-1|TRBV18|-|-
CASSPFSAAGDTEAFF
TGTGCCAGCTCACCTTTCTCGGCAGCCGGGGACACTGAAGCTTTCTTT
>TRBJ1-2|TRBV25-1|TRBD1|-
CPPDRGHGDYGYTF
TGTCCTCCGGACAGGGGGCATGGAGACTATGGCTACACCTTC
>TRBJ2-2|TRBV4-3|-|-
CASSRGWDTGELFF
TGCGCCAGCAGCCGAGGGTGGGACACCGGGGAGCTGTTTTTT
>TRBJ2-5|TRBV9|TRBD2|-
CASSAGGLAGGAGETQYF
TGTGCCAGCAGCGCCGGGGGACTAGCGGGAGGGGCCGGAGAGACCCAGTACTTC
>TRBJ2-2|TRBV11-2|TRBD1|-
CASNLRRTGKRISTGELFF
TGTGCCAGCAACCTCAGGAGGACAGGGAAAAGGATAAGCACCGGGGAGCTGTTTTTT
>TRBJ1-5|TRBV2|TRBD1|-
CASSVDRGMIQPQHF
TGTGCCAGCAGTGTGGACAGGGGGATGATTCAGCCCCAGCATTTT
>TRBJ1-1|TRBV15|-|few
CATSSLNTEAFF
TGTGCCACCAGCAGCCTGAACACTGAAGCTTTCTTT
>TRBJ2-4|TRBV4-3|-|once
CASSQELESLPYF
TGCGCCAGCAGCCAAGAATTGGAGAGCCTTCCGTACTTC
>TRBJ1-4|TRBV5-4|TRBD1|-
CASSAGGQATNEKLFF
TGTGCCAGCAGCGCCGGGGGACAGGCAACTAATGAAAAACTGTTTTTT
>TRBJ1-5|TRBV5-1|-|-
CASSLGPGGNQPQHF
TGCGCCAGCAGCTTGGGGCCAGGGGGCAATCAGCCCCAGCATTTT
>TRBJ2-7|TRBV2|TRBD2|-
CASIGAGVYEQYF
TGTGCCAGCATCGGAGCGGGAGTCTACGAGCAGTACTTC
>TRBJ2-1|TRBV25-1|TRBD2|-
CASSVTSGRINEQFF
TGTGCCAGCAGTGTAACTAGCGGGAGGATAAATGAGCAGTTCTTC
>TRBJ1-4|TRBV30|-|-
CALRRGSDEKLFF
TGTGCCCTACGGAGGGGGTCGGATGAAAAACTGTTTTTT
>TRBJ1-1|TRBV6-6|TRBD1|-
CASSGDRVSTEAFF
TGTGCCAGCAGTGGCGACAGGGTGTCCACTGAAGCTTTCTTT
>TRBJ2-3|TRBV6-4|-|-
CASRASGTDTQYF
TGTGCCAGCAGAGCTAGCGGCACAGATACGCAGTATTTT
>TRBJ2-5|TRBV5-1|-|-
CASSRDPPKETQYF
TGCGCCAGCAGCCGGGACCCTCCAAAAGAGACCCAGTACTTC
>TRBJ1-2|TRBV6-1|-|-
CASSVNYGYTF
TGTGCCAGCAGTGTTAACTATGGCTACACCTTC
>TRBJ1-4|TRBV7-9|-|-
CASSPLVGTEKLFF
TGTGCCAGCAGCCCCTTGGTGGGGACTGAAAAACTGTTTTTT
>TRBJ1-1|TRBV28|TRBD1|-
CASTTGGIAEAFF
TGTGCCAGCACCACAGGGGGCATCGCTGAAGCTTTCTTT
>TRBJ2-1|TRBV18|-|-
CASSPGGGAYNEQFF
TGTGCCAGCTCACCTGGAGGGGGGGCCTACAATGAGCAGTTCTTC
>TRBJ1-2|TRBV4-1|TRBD1|once
CASSQDTRGRRYGYTF
TGCGCCAGCAGCCAGGACACCAGGGGGCGCCGCTATGGCTACACCTTC
>TRBJ2-2|TRBV14|-|-
CASSQVQLGGELFF
TGTGCCAGCAGCCAAGTCCAGTTGGGCGGGGAGCTGTTTTTT
>TRBJ2-5|TRBV28|-|-
CASSSKETQYF
TGTGCCAGCAGTTCTAAAGAGACCCAGTACTTC
>TRBJ2-7|TRBV2|TRBD1|-
CASSQDRGEQYF
TGTGCCAGCAGTCAGGACAGGGGCGAGCAGTACTTC
>TRBJ2-5|TRBV15|-|-
CATHHGPSLGAQYF
TGTGCCACCCATCACGGCCCGTCGTTGGGGGCCCAGTACTTC
>TRBJ1-1|TRBV28|-|once
CASSYKRGTEAFF
TGTGCCAGCAGCTACAAGAGGGGCACTGAAGCTTTCTTT
>TRBJ2-7|TRBV5-1|TRBD2|-
CASRNGTSGSYEQYF
TGCGCCAGCAGGAATGGGACTAGCGGCTCCTACGAGCAGTACTTC
>TRBJ2-7|TRBV5-1|TRBD2|-
CASSGGTGGRTSGNYEQYF
TGCGCCAGCAGCGGGGGGACAGGAGGAAGGACTAGCGGGAACTACGAGCAGTACTTC
>TRBJ2-2|TRBV7-3|-|few
CASSLSRPSGGELFF
TGTGCCAGCAGCTTAAGTCGGCCGAGCGGCGGGGAGCTGTTTTTT
>TRBJ1-5|TRBV19|TRBD1|few
CASSPRRDRGFNQPQHF
TGTGCCAGTAGCCCGAGAAGGGACAGGGGATTCAATCAGCCCCAGCATTTT
>TRBJ2-3|TRBV6-5|-|once
CASSYSRAGTDTQYF
TGTGCCAGCAGTTACAGCCGTGCGGGCACAGATACGCAGTATTTT
>TRBJ2-1|TRBV18|TRBD2|-
CASSPTGGPDEQFF
TGTGCCAGCTCACCAACGGGAGGGCCCGATGAGCAGTTCTTC
>TRBJ2-7|TRBV11-2|-|once
CASSSPRGLVSYEQYF
TGTGCCAGCAGCTCCCCCAGGGGACTGGTCTCCTACGAGCAGTACTTC
>TRBJ1-5|TRBV4-2|TRBD1|-
CASSPGQVRDQPQHF
TGTGCCAGCAGCCCAGGACAGGTAAGGGATCAGCCCCAGCATTTT
>TRBJ2-2|TRBV18|-|-
CASSLIMGLEGTGELFF
TGTGCCAGCTCCCTCATCATGGGCCTGGAGGGCACCGGGGAGCTGTTTTTT
>TRBJ2-7|TRBV11-2|-|-
CASSLGRRGGPSYEQYF
TGTGCCAGCAGCTTAGGACGAAGGGGGGGGCCTTCCTACGAGCAGTACTTC
>TRBJ2-5|TRBV19|-|once
CASSMGVGAQETQYF
TGTGCCAGTAGTATGGGGGTCGGGGCTCAAGAGACCCAGTACTTC
>TRBJ2-3|TRBV5-6|-|-
CASSLASVSTDTQYF
TGTGCCAGCAGCTTGGCTAGCGTTAGCACAGATACGCAGTATTTT
>TRBJ2-1|TRBV6-5|-|-
CASSKRGENNEQFF
TGTGCCAGCAGTAAAAGGGGGGAAAACAATGAGCAGTTCTTC
>TRBJ2-5|TRBV5-1|TRBD2|-
CASSLAGTIEETQYF
TGCGCCAGCAGCTTGGCCGGGACTATCGAAGAGACCCAGTACTTC
>TRBJ1-5|TRBV28|TRBD1|-
CASSTWQGAGSNQPQHF
TGTGCCAGCAGCACCTGGCAGGGGGCAGGGTCCAATCAGCCCCAGCATTTT
>TRBJ2-5|TRBV6-1|-|-
CASSTTGRGETQYF
TGTGCCAGCAGCACGACAGGGAGGGGGGAGACCCAGTACTTC
>TRBJ1-4|TRBV4-3|-|-
CASSQRTESNEKLFF
TGCGCCAGCAGCCAACGGACAGAGTCTAATGAAAAACTGTTTTTT
>TRBJ2-5|TRBV28|-|-
CASSLGETMALMAQYF
TGTGCCAGCAGCTTAGGGGAAACCATGGCCCTCATGGCCCAGTACTTC
>TRBJ2-5|TRBV28|-|-
CASSHAGPQYF
TGTGCCAGCAGTCACGCCGGGCCCCAGTACTTC
>TRBJ1-1|TRBV28|-|-
CASSLVRNTEAFF
TGTGCCAGCAGTTTAGTCAGAAACACTGAAGCTTTCTTT
>TRBJ1-2|TRBV19|-|-
CAGKRANYGYTF
TGTGCCGGAAAGAGGGCTAACTATGGCTACACCTTC